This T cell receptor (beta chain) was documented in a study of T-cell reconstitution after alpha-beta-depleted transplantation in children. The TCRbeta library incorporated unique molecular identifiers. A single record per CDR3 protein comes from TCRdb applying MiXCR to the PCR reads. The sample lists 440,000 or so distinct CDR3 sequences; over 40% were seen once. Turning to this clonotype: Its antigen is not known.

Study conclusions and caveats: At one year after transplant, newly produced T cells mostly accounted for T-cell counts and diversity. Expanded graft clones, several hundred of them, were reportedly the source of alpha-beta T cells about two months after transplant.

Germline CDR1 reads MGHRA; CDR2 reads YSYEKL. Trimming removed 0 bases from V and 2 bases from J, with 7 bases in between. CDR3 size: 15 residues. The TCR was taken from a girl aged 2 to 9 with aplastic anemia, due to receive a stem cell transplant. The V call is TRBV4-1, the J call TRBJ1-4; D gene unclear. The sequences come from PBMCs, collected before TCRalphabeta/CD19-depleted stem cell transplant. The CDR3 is CASSQEAFTNEKLFF. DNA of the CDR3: TGCGCCAGCAGCCAAGAGGCCTTTACTAATGAAAAACTGTTTTTT.